These 2 T cell receptor beta chains share one sample of origin, sequenced in a study of blood T cell repertoires in COVID-19 (TCRdb year 2020). The library was obtained by the immunoSEQ multiplex PCR assay. This immuneACCESS table, as held by TCRdb, lists in-frame sequences with V and J called but not all clones. Of the missing ones, under half trace to an unresolved V gene in checked studies; the others have no known cause. The sample table records some 51,000 clones; 88% of these occur just once. The ten most abundant clones make up over 8.5% of the sample. Sequencing was performed on peripheral blood. Receptor source: a man aged 50 to 60 with active COVID-19.

The chain joins TRBV4-2 to TRBJ2-3, with TRBD2 matching 7 bases. Germline V lookup: CDR1 LGHNA, CDR2 YNFKEQ. The CDR3 has 15 amino acids. V lost 7 bases, J lost 5 bases, and 12 bases stayed unmatched. Here the CDR3 reads CASMGGRALGDTQYF. Here the CDR3 DNA reads TGTGCCAGCATGGGGGGGAGGGCCCTCGGAGATACGCAGTATTTT.

The V call is TRBV6-2 or TRBV6-3, the J call TRBJ2-7; tentative D call: TRBD1 (5 bases). The length of the CDR3 is 13 residues. CDR1 is MNHEY, CDR2 SVGEGT, per germline. With 0 bases removed from V and 5 bases from J, the gap between germline ends came to 8 bases. The CDR3 nucleotides read TGTGCCAGCAGTTACTCAACCAGGGACGAGCAGTACTTC. This encodes CASSYSTRDEQYF.